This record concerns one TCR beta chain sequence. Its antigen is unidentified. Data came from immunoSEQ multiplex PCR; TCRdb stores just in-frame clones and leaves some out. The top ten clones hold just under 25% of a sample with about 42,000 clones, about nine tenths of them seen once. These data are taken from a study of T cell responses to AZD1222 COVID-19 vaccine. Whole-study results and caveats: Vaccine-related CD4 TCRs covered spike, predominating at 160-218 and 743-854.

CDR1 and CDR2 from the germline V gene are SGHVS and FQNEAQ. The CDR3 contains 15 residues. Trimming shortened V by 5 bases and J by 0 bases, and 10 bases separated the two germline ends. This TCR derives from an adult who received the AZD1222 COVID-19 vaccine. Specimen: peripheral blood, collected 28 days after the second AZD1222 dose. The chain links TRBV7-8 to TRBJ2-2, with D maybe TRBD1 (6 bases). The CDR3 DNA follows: TGTGCCAGCAGCCTGAGGGGGTCGAACACCGGGGAGCTGTTTTTT. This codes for CASSLRGSNTGELFF.